Included here is one T cell receptor (beta chain) sequence, with context. Its target is not known. Unique molecular identifiers were present on the cDNA, and a universal primer site came from template switching. TCRdb used MiXCR to reprocess the 5' RACE reads, holding one entry per CDR3 protein. This table has around 530,000 distinct CDR3 sequences, 13% to 15% appearing once. Germline trimming cut 0 bases from V and 4 bases from J; bases unmatched to any gene: 6. Germline V gives CDR1 SGHRS, CDR2 YFSETQ. The CDR3 loop spans 16 amino acids. The sample originates from a study of identical twins. Points from the study as a whole: Cord blood beta clonotypes present at high abundance carried fewer insertions; no such pattern appeared in memory repertoires.

Another study also made use of these data, one on yellow fever vaccine responses in identical twins.

Sequencing was done on a sample of CD4+ T cells sorted from blood. This clonotype was sampled from a woman between 18 and 29 years old in good health. This chain connects TRBV5-1 to TRBJ2-3, with TRBD2 identical over 9 bases. The CDR3: CASSLVGSGSSDTQYF. The CDR3, as DNA: TGCGCCAGCAGCTTGGTGGGTAGCGGGAGTTCAGATACGCAGTATTTT.